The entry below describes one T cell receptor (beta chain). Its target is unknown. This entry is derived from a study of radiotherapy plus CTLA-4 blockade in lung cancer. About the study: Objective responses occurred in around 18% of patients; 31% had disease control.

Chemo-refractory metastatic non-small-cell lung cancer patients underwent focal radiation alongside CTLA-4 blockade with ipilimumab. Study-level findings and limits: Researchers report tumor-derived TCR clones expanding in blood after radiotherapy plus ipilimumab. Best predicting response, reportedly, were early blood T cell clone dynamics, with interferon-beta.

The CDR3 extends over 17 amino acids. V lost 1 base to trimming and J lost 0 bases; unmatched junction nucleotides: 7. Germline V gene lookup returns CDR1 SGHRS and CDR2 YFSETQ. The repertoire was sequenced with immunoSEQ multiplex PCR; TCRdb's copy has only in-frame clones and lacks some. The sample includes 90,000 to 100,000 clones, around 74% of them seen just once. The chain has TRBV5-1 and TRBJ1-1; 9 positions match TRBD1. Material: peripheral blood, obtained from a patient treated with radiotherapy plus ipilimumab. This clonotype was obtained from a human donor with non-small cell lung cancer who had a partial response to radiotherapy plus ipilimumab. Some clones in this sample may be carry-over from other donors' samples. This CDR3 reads CASSLPTGTGLNTEAFF. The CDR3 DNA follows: TGCGCCAGCAGCTTGCCCACCGGGACAGGGCTGAACACTGAAGCTTTCTTT.